Shown below are 13 T cell receptor beta chains from a single sample sequenced in a study of CXCR3-negative and CXCR3-positive naive CD8 T cells. Study-wide points: More hydrophobic TRB CDR3s were found in CXCR3-positive naive cells than in CXCR3-negative naive cells.

These receptors' targets are unknown. The authors prepared UMI-labeled TRB cDNA libraries by 5' RACE. For each CDR3 protein, TCRdb gives one entry from its re-call of the 5' RACE reads, without DNA. Its clone listing holds 120,000 or so distinct CDR3 sequences. Sequenced: naive CXCR3+ CD8+ T cells from blood. The subset: CD45RO-CCR7+CD27+CD95- naive CD8+ T cells expressing CXCR3 (TNR3+). The receptors here all came from a human donor in good health. Some clones in this sample may be carry-over from other donors' samples.

The rearrangement uses TRBV11-2 and TRBJ1-1. The CDR3 is 15 amino acids. Per germline, CDR1 SGHAT and CDR2 FQNNGV. CDR3 loop: CASSLVAGSLTEAFF. Full variable domain (remainder filled in from reference TRBV11-2 and TRBJ1-1): EAGVAQSPRYKIIEKRQSVAFWCNPISGHATLYWYQQILGQGPKLLIQFQNNGVVDDSQLPKDRFSAERLKGVDSTLKIQPAKLEDSAVYLCASSLVAGSLTEAFFGQGTRLTVV.

The V call is TRBV6-1, the J call TRBJ2-7; TCRdb selects TRBD1, and the lack of DNA leaves this call unchecked. Germline CDR1 reads MNHNS; CDR2 reads SASEGT. The CDR3 loop spans 17 amino acids. The chain's CDR3 is CASRGITGGDGSYEQYF.

The genes are TRBV12-3 or TRBV12-4 and TRBJ2-1; no DNA is available, so the TRBD2 call from TCRdb remains unchecked. This CDR3 has 15 residues. CDR3 sequence reads: CASSPRLGSYNEQFF.

The chain recombines TRBV5-1 with TRBJ2-5. The CDR3 is 15 residues long. Germline V lookup: CDR1 SGHRS, CDR2 YFSETQ. The CDR3 spells CASSLEGNIGETQYF.

The chain couples TRBV29-1 to TRBJ2-1; TCRdb's D call of TRBD2 is untestable without DNA. CDR1 and CDR2 (germline): SQVTM, ANQGSEA. The CDR3 runs to 12 residues. The CDR3 is CSGGTSGNEQFF.

J is TRBJ1-4 and V is TRBV7-8. The CDR3 sequence is 16 residues long. Germline loops: CDR1 SGHVS, CDR2 FQNEAQ. Here the CDR3 reads CASSDYLGADGEKLFF. Variable domain in full (rest from reference TRBV7-8 and TRBJ1-4): GAGVSQSPRYKVAKRGQDVALRCDPISGHVSLFWYQQALGQGPEFLTYFQNEAQLDKSGLPSDRFFAERPEGSVSTLKIQRTQQEDSAVYLCASSDYLGADGEKLFFGSGTQLSVL.

The chain uses TRBV20-1 and TRBJ2-7. This CDR3 contains 12 residues. CDR1 DFQATT and CDR2 SNEGSKA come from the germline V gene (reference sequence). Here the CDR3 reads CSAKRISYEQYF.

The J gene is TRBJ1-5, the V gene TRBV4-1; the TRBD1 assignment by TCRdb is unverifiable without DNA. The CDR3 runs 14 residues. CDR1 MGHRA and CDR2 YSYEKL come from the germline V gene. This CDR3 is CASSQEVGGQPQHF.

This chain connects TRBV7-9 to TRBJ1-4; the TCRdb D gene call, TRBD1, has no DNA to confirm it. The CDR3 extends over 16 amino acids. Per germline, CDR1 SEHNR and CDR2 FQNEAQ (reference sequence). CDR3 amino acids: CASSPPTPDRDEKLFF. The variable domain in full, completed from reference TRBV7-9 and TRBJ1-4, reads DTGVSQNPRHKITKRGQNVTFRCDPISEHNRLYWYRQTLGQGPEFLTYFQNEAQLEKSRLLSDRFSAERPKGSFSTLEIQRTEQGDSAMYLCASSPPTPDRDEKLFFGSGTQLSVL.

The chain employs TRBV29-1 and TRBJ2-6. CDR3 length: 14 residues. Germline-derived CDR1 and CDR2 are SQVTM and ANQGSEA. CDR3 sequence: CSVVGVSGANVLTF.

This chain joins TRBV6-5 and TRBJ2-2; TCRdb proposes TRBD1, but this gene call is untestable without DNA. The CDR3 totals 13 residues. Germline loops: CDR1 MNHEY, CDR2 SVGAGI. CDR3 protein: CASRPQGTGELFF.

The chain joins TRBV7-9 to TRBJ2-5; TCRdb's assignment of TRBD1 cannot be checked, as there is no DNA. The CDR3 is 16 amino acids. Germline CDR1 reads SEHNR; CDR2 reads FQNEAQ (reference sequence). The CDR3 here is CASSSRDRGLEETQYF.

The rearrangement links TRBV7-6 to TRBJ2-7; TCRdb lists TRBD2, though no DNA is available to test this call. Germline lookup yields CDR1 SGHVS and CDR2 FNYEAQ. The CDR3 runs to 14 residues. CDR3: CASSPGGGAYEQYF.